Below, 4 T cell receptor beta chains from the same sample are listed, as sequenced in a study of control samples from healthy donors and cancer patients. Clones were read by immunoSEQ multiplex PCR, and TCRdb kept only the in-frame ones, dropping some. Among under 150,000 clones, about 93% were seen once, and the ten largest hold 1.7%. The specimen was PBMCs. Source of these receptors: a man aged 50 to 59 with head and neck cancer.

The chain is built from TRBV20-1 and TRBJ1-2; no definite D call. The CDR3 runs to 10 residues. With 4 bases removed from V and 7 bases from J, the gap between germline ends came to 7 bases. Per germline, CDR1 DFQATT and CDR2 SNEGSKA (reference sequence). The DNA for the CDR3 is TGCAGTGCTATTTGGACTGGCTACACCTTC. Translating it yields CSAIWTGYTF.

The CDR3 spells CASRYISGGAYNEQFF. The CDR3 coding sequence is TGCGCCAGCAGATATATTAGCGGGGGGGCCTACAATGAGCAGTTCTTC. J is TRBJ2-1 and V is TRBV5-1; TRBD2 matches 11 bases. Germline lookup yields CDR1 SGHRS and CDR2 YFSETQ. After removal of 5 bases from V and 2 bases from J, the junction contained 6 bases not matched to a gene. The CDR3 sequence is 16 residues long. Using reference TRBV5-1 and TRBJ2-1 for the parts outside the CDR3, the full variable domain is KAGVTQTPRYLIKTRGQQVTLSCSPISGHRSVSWYQQTPGQGLQFLFEYFSETQRNKGNFPGRFSGRQFSNSRSEMNVSTLELGDSALYLCASRYISGGAYNEQFFGPGTRLTVL.

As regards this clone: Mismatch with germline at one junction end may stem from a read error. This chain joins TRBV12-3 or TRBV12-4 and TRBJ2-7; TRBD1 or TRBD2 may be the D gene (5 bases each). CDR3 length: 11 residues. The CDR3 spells CASSSRGPQSF. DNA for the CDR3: TGTGCCAGCAGTTCCCGGGGACCTCAGAGCTTC.

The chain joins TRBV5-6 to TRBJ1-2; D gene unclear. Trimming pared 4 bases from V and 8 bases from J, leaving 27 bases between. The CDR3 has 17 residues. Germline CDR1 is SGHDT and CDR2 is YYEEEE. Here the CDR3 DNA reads TGTGCCAGCAGCATCATCGATACGGGGAAATCTATCTGGGGCTACACCTTC. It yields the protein CASSIIDTGKSIWGYTF.